Sequencing of this TCR beta chain was carried out in a study of blood T cell repertoires in COVID-19. For the study at large: Nucleic acid was either cDNA or gDNA, and it came from T cells, B-cell-depleted T cells, or PBMCs.

CDR3 length equals 14 residues. Germline CDR1 reads SNHLY; CDR2 reads FYNNEI. The ends were cut back, 8 bases at V and 0 bases at J, with 11 bases in the middle. Method: immunoSEQ multiplex PCR; TCRdb's copy keeps in-frame clones and lacks some. The table records over 120,000 clones, about four fifths of them present only once. This TCR was sampled from a human donor in a cohort sampled during active COVID-19. Sequencing was performed on peripheral blood. The chain uses TRBV2 and TRBJ2-1; D may be TRBD2 (5 bases). As DNA, the CDR3 is TGTGCCAGCTCACGACTAAGCTCCTACAATGAGCAGTTCTTC. This codes for CASSRLSSYNEQFF.